The rows below give T cell receptor beta chains drawn from one sample of a study of beta chain features in type 1 diabetes. Sequencing was performed with immunoSEQ multiplex PCR; in TCRdb, only in-frame clones are kept and a portion is missing. The sample yields 600,000 to 750,000 clones, roughly an eighth seen once. Source material: naive CD4+ T cells from blood. These receptors were collected from a man under 40 with type 1 diabetes. Each CDR3 is given with its conserved first and last residue. D genes are given only for firm matches. The listing skips clone size in some rows; elsewhere it reads once, few, many or a size class.

clone size	J gene	D gene	V gene	CDR3 DNA	CDR3 protein
NA	TRBJ1-2	NA	TRBV2	TGTGCCAGCAGCTTAAGAGTGGAGGGCTACACCTTC	CASSLRVEGYTF
NA	TRBJ1-2	NA	TRBV5-4	TGTGCCAGCAGCTTGGTGGGGGCGGCTACGTATGGCTACACCTTC	CASSLVGAATYGYTF
NA	TRBJ1-6	TRBD1	TRBV5-1	TGCGCCAGCAGTGCGACAGGGGGCGTTTCACCCCTCCACTTT	CASSATGGVSPLHF
few	TRBJ2-5	TRBD2	TRBV14	TGTGCCAGCAGCCAAGGAGCGGGGTCGGGGACCCAGTACTTC	CASSQGAGSGTQYF
NA	TRBJ1-5	NA	TRBV7-2	TGTGCCAGCAGCTTTTGGACAGCCCCTGGGACTCAGCCCCAGCATTTT	CASSFWTAPGTQPQHF
few	TRBJ2-7	TRBD1	TRBV18	TGTGCCAGCTCACCGGGACAGGGGGTTTCCTACGAGCAGTACTTC	CASSPGQGVSYEQYF
NA	TRBJ2-5	NA	TRBV27	TGTGCCAGCAGTTTATTAGGGGGGCGAGAGACCCAGTACTTC	CASSLLGGRETQYF
few	TRBJ2-5	NA	TRBV2	TGTGCCAGCAGTAGGTCATGGATGAAGGAGACCCAGTACTTC	CASSRSWMKETQYF
few	TRBJ2-7	NA	TRBV4-3	TGCGCCAGCAGCCAAGAGGAGGGAACCTACGAGCAGTACTTC	CASSQEEGTYEQYF
NA	TRBJ2-3	NA	TRBV6-1	TGTGCCAGCAGCGCCGACTCAGATACGCAGTATTTT	CASSADSDTQYF
NA	TRBJ2-5	NA	TRBV7-6	TGTGCCAGCAGCTTGGGCGGGACCTCCTTACCTGGGCAAGAGACCCAGTACTTC	CASSLGGTSLPGQETQYF
NA	TRBJ2-5	NA	TRBV12-5	TGTGCTAGTGGAGAGGGCTTCCAAGAGACCCAGTACTTC	CASGEGFQETQYF
few	TRBJ2-7	NA	TRBV2	TGTGCCAGCAGTGAAGAGGCTAGCTACCGCGAGCAGTACTTC	CASSEEASYREQYF
NA	TRBJ2-3	NA	TRBV30	TGTGCCTGGAGTAGAGGATTAGATACGCAGTATTTT	CAWSRGLDTQYF
few	TRBJ2-2	NA	TRBV5-1	TGCGCCAGCAGCCCTGGAGGGACAACGAACACCGGGGAGCTGTTTTTT	CASSPGGTTNTGELFF
few	TRBJ1-1	NA	TRBV27	TGTGCCAGCAGTTTACGGGGGTGGAACACTGAAGCTTTCTTT	CASSLRGWNTEAFF
NA	TRBJ1-5	NA	TRBV19	TGTGCCAGTAGTATGGGTCAGGGCAATCAGCCCCAGCATTTT	CASSMGQGNQPQHF
NA	TRBJ1-2	NA	TRBV4-3	TGCGCCAGCAGCCAAGATCTTAGCTCCGGGTTTGGCTACACCTTC	CASSQDLSSGFGYTF
few	TRBJ1-6	NA	TRBV5-1	TGCGCCAGCAGCCCTCACGGGGATACCTATAATTCACCCCTCCACTTT	CASSPHGDTYNSPLHF
NA	TRBJ2-7	TRBD1	TRBV18	TGTGCCAGCTCAGGGGACAGGGGGCCGTCCTACGAGCAGTACTTC	CASSGDRGPSYEQYF
NA	TRBJ1-5	TRBD1	TRBV7-8	TGTGCCAGCAGCTTAGTAGGGGGCAGTAATCAGCCCCAGCATTTT	CASSLVGGSNQPQHF
few	TRBJ2-4	TRBD2	TRBV10-3	TGTGCCATCAGTGAGACACTAGCGGTAAAAAACATTCAGTACTTC	CAISETLAVKNIQYF
few	TRBJ2-5	TRBD1	TRBV5-1	TGCGCCAGCAGCTTGACAGCAGGGACAGGGGAGACCCAGTACTTC	CASSLTAGTGETQYF
few	TRBJ2-2	NA	TRBV2	TGTGCCAGCGCCTCTGGGGCGACCACCGGGGAGCTGTTTTTT	CASASGATTGELFF
few	TRBJ2-3	NA	TRBV18	TGTGCCAGCTCACCACCGACAAGGGCAGATACGCAGTATTTT	CASSPPTRADTQYF
few	TRBJ2-7	NA	TRBV19	TGTGCCAGTAGTATCGACAGATCCTACGAGCAGTACTTC	CASSIDRSYEQYF
NA	TRBJ2-3	NA	TRBV29-1	TGCAGCGCCGTTTCTGTAACGCAGTATTTT	CSAVSVTQYF
few	TRBJ1-5	NA	TRBV5-5	TGTGCCAGCAGCGGCCCGACGGCAGGCGAACCGGACGGCAATCAGCCCCAGCATTTT	CASSGPTAGEPDGNQPQHF
few	TRBJ1-1	NA	TRBV9	TGTGCCAGCAGCGTAGCCCCTCAGGGGGAAGCTTTCTTT	CASSVAPQGEAFF
few	TRBJ2-7	TRBD2	TRBV29-1	TGCAGCGCCTGGGGGGGCTACGAGCAGTACTTC	CSAWGGYEQYF
few	TRBJ2-3	TRBD1	TRBV11-2	TGTGCCAGCAAACCGTGGACAGGGAGCACAGATACGCAGTATTTT	CASKPWTGSTDTQYF
NA	TRBJ2-1	NA	TRBV11-1	TGTGCCAGCAGCTTACCAGGGACGCAGTGGAATGAGCAGTTCTTC	CASSLPGTQWNEQFF
few	TRBJ2-1	TRBD1	TRBV29-1	TGCAGCGTTGGGGACAGTTACAATGAGCAGTTCTTC	CSVGDSYNEQFF
NA	TRBJ2-7	NA	TRBV11-2	TGTGCCAGCAGCTTAACAGGGAAAACGTCCTACGAGCAGTACTTC	CASSLTGKTSYEQYF
NA	TRBJ1-5	NA	TRBV4-3	TGCGCCAGCAGGCTCTTCCTGGGACGAGGCGATCAGCCCCAGCATTTT	CASRLFLGRGDQPQHF
few	TRBJ2-1	TRBD1	TRBV5-1	TGCGCCAGCAGCTTGGGGATGGGACAGGGTAGTCATGAGCAGTTCTTC	CASSLGMGQGSHEQFF
NA	TRBJ1-1	TRBD1	TRBV19	TGTGCCAGTAGTTTCACAGGGGGAGAAGCTTTCTTT	CASSFTGGEAFF
NA	TRBJ2-3	TRBD2	TRBV7-9	TGTGCCAGCAGCCCCCCCAGAGGGAGGGTGCCGTTAATGGCAGATACGCAGTATTTT	CASSPPRGRVPLMADTQYF
few	TRBJ1-2	TRBD1	TRBV28	TGTGCCAGCAGTAAGGGGGGACAGCTCTATGGCTACACCTTC	CASSKGGQLYGYTF
NA	TRBJ2-1	NA	TRBV19	TGTGCCAGTAGTATTTTCAGGGAGAGCTACAATGAGCAGTTCTTC	CASSIFRESYNEQFF
few	TRBJ2-3	TRBD1	TRBV15	TGTGCCACCAGCAGAGATTATGACAGGGGGCGGACAGATACGCAGTATTTT	CATSRDYDRGRTDTQYF
NA	TRBJ2-1	NA	TRBV9	TGTGCCAGCAGCGTAGGAGAGCCTCGAACCTCCTACAATGAGCAGTTCTTC	CASSVGEPRTSYNEQFF
NA	TRBJ2-6	NA	TRBV5-1	TGCGCCAGCAGCCACGCACGCACTGGGGCCAACGTCCTGACTTTC	CASSHARTGANVLTF
NA	TRBJ1-6	TRBD1	TRBV5-1	TGCGCCAGCAGAATCTACTACAGGGGGACGAGGAATTCACCCCTCCACTTT	CASRIYYRGTRNSPLHF